Below, one T cell receptor (beta chain) is given with its context. This clone was found a few times. Its antigen has not been determined. No base quality values were provided; no much bigger clone lies one nucleotide off. Each donor gave one peripheral blood draw, averaging approximately 0.12 L, which was collected into heparinised tubes. Using a panel that included CD45RO, CCR7, CD25, CD127, CD95 and CD27, naive, central memory, regulatory and stem cell-like memory CD4+ T cells were sorted on a BD FACSAria II. A purity above 98% was achieved for all sorted populations. PBMCs were separated immediately by Lymphoprep density gradient centrifugation and were stained directly, without being cultured. To minimize batch effects, samples were stained and sorted in pairs, one healthy donor with one patient per experiment. The CDR3 contains 16 residues, cysteine and phenylalanine counted. Only the CDR3 DNA is retained, 48 bases long and in frame from the first base. The germline V gene gives CDR1 as SGHAT and CDR2 as FQNNGV. Compared with germline, V lacks 2 bases and J lacks 7 bases; bases without a gene match: 11.

The entire amount of isolated RNA was reverse transcribed using the High Capacity cDNA Reverse Transcription Kit, so the sequenced TCRB transcripts were expressed ones. Naive, central memory and regulatory T cell samples underwent deep immunoSEQ sequencing, averaging about 3.3 million total reads per sample. After sorted cells were lysed in RLT buffer, RNA was extracted with DNase-treated RNeasy Micro or Mini kits, with the choice depending on cell number. To prevent cross-contamination, every cell subset was processed on its own, while patient and healthy donor samples were processed together. Using the immunoSEQ multiplex PCR, TCRB sequences were amplified from cDNA into 87-bp fragments spanning the CDR3 region. The amplicons were sequenced using the Illumina HiSeq platform. Processing in the source paper ran as follows. PCR bias was corrected computationally using synthetic template baselines, and reads within Hamming distance 2 were collapsed, with unmergeable singletons discarded. Reads were aligned to IMGT to assign V, D and J genes, CDR3 length, and insertions or deletions at six rearrangement sites. Clonotype counts were normalized to sorted cell number within each subset before computing true diversity and Gini coefficients with the tcR R package. Repertoire sharing was quantified using the overlap coefficient calculated on TCRB nucleotide sequences. As a proxy for the pre-selection repertoire, out-of-frame TCRB sequences from naive cells were analyzed. TCRdb re-hosts the immuneACCESS table, in-frame sequences only. Its copies lack some clones; in the studies checked, an unresolved V gene accounts for under half of them, and the cause for the rest is not known. V and J calls and clone size come straight from that table; D and trimming were deduced from the DNA. A total of 500,000 to 650,000 clones appear in this sample, around an eighth of them only once. The leading ten clones occupy 0.095% to 0.15% of the sample.

This specimen comes from a study of beta chain features in type 1 diabetes (dated by TCRdb to 2016 to 2019). Turning to the overall study: Patients and healthy donors did not differ in mean age, gender distribution, total cell number or subset yield. The study compared TCRB repertoires of sorted circulating CD4+ T cell subsets between recently diagnosed type 1 diabetes patients and matched healthy donors. Regulatory and stem cell-like memory subsets were isolated from only 8 patients and about eight healthy donors, whereas naive and central memory subsets came from all 30 or so donors. A total of some 100,000,000 sorted cells were examined across all samples, and the number of cells per subset was strongly correlated with RNA yield. What the research found in general, with its limitations: Shorter templates might be favored by PCR, yet because patient and control samples were amplified and corrected together, any such skew would affect both groups equally. At VDJ recombination sites, type 1 diabetes patients had fewer insertions and more deleted nucleotides, which implies abnormalities in thymic rearrangement. Because the HLA sub-analyses included only small numbers of individuals, any influence of HLA type on TCRB rearrangement was left unresolved. Sequencing cDNA rather than genomic DNA could over-represent highly expressing activated cells, although activation and CD3 levels did not differ between groups. In all four CD4+ subsets, TCRB CDR3 length was moderately but significantly shorter in type 1 diabetes patients. Naive, central memory and regulatory TCRB repertoires appeared to be more alike among patients than among healthy donors.

The specimen sequenced was naive CD4+ T cells from blood. The sample's cell subset or site, from its label and the paper: true naive CD4+ T cells. The rearrangement joined TRBV11-2 to TRBJ2-5; 9 bases in between match TRBD1. The receptor was derived from a man aged 30-40 years with type 1 diabetes. This receptor carries the CDR3 CASSLRGTGIAGTQYF. The sequenced DNA: TGTGCCAGCAGCTTAAGAGGGACAGGGATAGCTGGGACCCAGTACTTC.